This T cell receptor (beta chain) was recorded in a study of tumor-infiltrating lymphocytes in primary liver carcinoma (dated by TCRdb to the late 2010s). Concerning the study at large: Surgical resection was performed in China between late 2015 and early 2016 on five or six patients with histopathologically diagnosed primary liver carcinoma. For each liver tumor, the study sampled five regions along with adjacent normal tissue and blood, and applied TCRbeta repertoire sequencing, expression microarrays and whole-exome sequencing. The five patients, three men and two women aged 30 to 69 years, had hepatocellular carcinoma (four) or combined HCC and intrahepatic cholangiocarcinoma (one). TCRbeta repertoire sequencing covered 35 or so specimens from 5 patients: around 25 tumor regions, 5 adjacent noncancerous liver tissues and 5 peripheral blood samples. Repertoires from technical replicates were highly reproducible, with mean shared-clone rates roughly 0.87 and correlation coefficients above 0.95. Tumors of the five patients were stage T1-T3 N0M0 with maximum diameters of roughly 4.2 to 11 cm. Each sample produced roughly 3.5 to 7.13 million productive TCRbeta reads, and read depth showed no significant difference between tissue types.

Overall study results and their limits: The top 250 clones made up a significantly larger repertoire fraction in tumors than in blood (p = 0.039). With just four to six patients in the study, the authors point out that the findings should be validated in a larger study. Pairs of tumor regions showed greater repertoire overlap (mean about 36%) than tumor-adjacent pairs (roughly 17%) or tumor-blood pairs (around 15%), which is consistent with antigen-driven expansion. Only the TCR beta chain was sequenced, so true repertoire diversity is likely underestimated because unpaired alpha chains were not captured. Because the samples were bulk and unsorted, CD4+ and CD8+ T cell repertoires could not be compared.

Unmatched junction bases come to 15, with V trimmed by 3 bases and J by 7 bases. The CDR3 spans 17 residues, from the cysteine through the phenylalanine. The kept DNA is CDR3 alone, 51 bases in frame from the first base. CDR1 is given as SGHRS and CDR2 as YFSETQ, both from the germline V gene. The sample holds a few counts of this clonotype. The antigen this receptor binds is unknown. The sample holds no much larger clone one base away, and base qualities are not on file. RNA from unsorted whole blood was extracted with TRIzol reagent, and germline DNA was obtained with the DNeasy Blood & Tissue kit. Chronic HBV infection was present in the patients, and the patients were treatment-naive at sampling. Before surgery, 3 to 5 milliliters of peripheral blood were collected into K2EDTA tubes. A constant-region primer and ProtoScript II reverse transcriptase were used to reverse-transcribe TCRbeta-specific cDNA from roughly 0.55 ug total RNA. The TCRbeta libraries were prepared through three rounds of nested multiplex PCR following a slightly modified ARM-PCR procedure. Multiplex TRBV1-TRBV30 forward primers and a Cbeta reverse primer were used in the first two PCR rounds, each of which was run for approximately 10 cycles. A final 25-cycle PCR with Deep VentR polymerase added sample barcodes and Illumina adapters. Before sequencing, amplicons of 200-500 bp were gel-purified using a QIAquick gel extraction kit. TCRbeta amplicons were sequenced on an Illumina HiSeq 2500 with 250-bp paired-end reads. On the authors' methods: Quality trimming of reads was performed with Trimmomatic v0.33, and paired reads were merged with FLASH v1.2.11 so that full CDR3 sequences could be recovered. V, D and J germline segments were assigned to the rearranged TCRbeta sequences using MiGEC v1.2.1b. Clonotype statistics and Shannon-Wiener diversity indices were calculated with VDJtools v1.0.0. To cut down on sampling bias, every analysis after diversity analysis relied on just the 250 most abundant clonotypes from each sample. The public reads were quality trimmed at Q25 with fastp and then assembled into clones with MiXCR by TCRdb, keeping productive beta chains. Rows with a matching CDR3 protein are joined into one entry that keeps the most common DNA and genes. The V and J calls reflect TCRdb's pipeline rather than the authors' work. Within this sample are about 300,000 distinct CDR3 sequences, with around three fifths of them counted one time only. Clones ranked in the top ten supply approximately 9% of the sample.

The sample consisted of peripheral blood. Here the chain combines TRBV5-1 and TRBJ2-1; TRBD1 matches 8 bases in the middle. This sequence originates from a man aged 35-49 years with primary liver carcinoma and hepatitis B virus infection. The nucleotide sequence is given as TGCGCCAGCAGCTCAACCGCAGGGGGCGCGGGTGTTAATGAGCAGTTCTTC. Protein translation: CASSSTAGGAGVNEQFF.